This TCR beta chain was found in a study of blood T cell repertoires in COVID-19. The overall study: Nucleic acid was either cDNA or gDNA, and it came from T cells, B-cell-depleted T cells, or PBMCs.

Using immunoSEQ multiplex PCR, the repertoire was profiled, and TCRdb retains in-frame clones only, with some absent. The table shows 100,000 to 150,000 clones, with roughly 90% occurring only once. Participant age was 18 to 89 years, and participants resided in fewer than 25 US areas. Before being deemed recovered, Cohort 3 donors had two negative PCRs, clearance, or symptom resolution. CDR3 length equals 14 residues. V gave up 1 base and J gave up 3 bases; unmatched junction bases: 0. CDR1 is LGHNA and CDR2 is YSLEER in the germline V gene. The material sequenced was PBMCs or T cells enriched from blood (not recorded which). This sequence was found in a woman aged 45-65 years who had recovered from COVID-19. This chain uses TRBV4-3 with TRBJ2-5; TRBD1 matches at 9 bases. CDR3 loop: CASSQGTGEETQYF. The CDR3 DNA reads as TGCGCCAGCAGCCAAGGGACAGGGGAAGAGACCCAGTACTTC.